This TCR beta chain was sequenced in a study of cytomegalovirus exposure and HLA in healthy donors. As to this clone: What it recognizes is unknown.

Assay used: immunoSEQ multiplex PCR; TCRdb lists only in-frame clones, some missing. The table records roughly 300,000 clones, roughly 87% of them present only once. Between the trimmed V and J ends, which lost 2 bases and 5 bases, there was a span of 9 bases. Germline CDR1 SGHTA, CDR2 FQGTGA. The CDR3 contains 13 residues. Regarding the study as a whole: It was confirmed in vitro that a few of the CMV-associated chains were specific for CMV antigens. The dataset shows that most TCR sequences were rare, while some public TCRs occurred in many donors. Cytomegalovirus-associated TCR beta chains were listed, numbering some 180.

This receptor was taken from a woman in her twenties or thirties in good health and CMV-seropositive. Sequencing was carried out using PBMCs. The chain recombines TRBV7-3 with TRBJ2-5; D ambiguous. DNA of the CDR3: TGTGCCAGCAGCTTAGACCCGAGGGAGACCCAGTACTTC. Protein product: CASSLDPRETQYF. Using reference TRBV7-3 and TRBJ2-5 for the parts outside the CDR3, the full variable domain is GAGVSQTPSNKVTEKGKYVELRCDPISGHTALYWYRQSLGQGPEFLIYFQGTGAADDSGLPNDRFFAVRPEGSVSTLKIQRTERGDSAVYLCASSLDPRETQYFGPGTRLLVL.